This T cell receptor (beta chain) was recovered during a study of blood T cell repertoires in COVID-19. Participants were aged about 18 to 100 years from more than 20 US areas. Method: immunoSEQ multiplex PCR; TCRdb's copy keeps in-frame clones and lacks some. In the table there are about 250,000 clones, 80% to 90% of which are singletons. Germline V gene lookup returns CDR1 LGHDT and CDR2 YNNKEL (reference sequence). This CDR3 comprises 15 residues. The junction had 7 bases not matched to a gene; V was cut back by 4 bases and J by 6 bases. Source material: PBMCs or T cells enriched from blood (not recorded which). The chain uses TRBV3-1 (or the pseudogene TRBV3-2) and TRBJ2-7; TRBD2 matches 12 bases. This clonotype was obtained from a man aged 18 to 30 who had recovered from COVID-19. The CDR3 DNA follows: TGTGCCAGCAGCCGCGCCCTACTAGCGGGAGGCGAGCAGTACTTC. Translating it yields CASSRALLAGGEQYF.